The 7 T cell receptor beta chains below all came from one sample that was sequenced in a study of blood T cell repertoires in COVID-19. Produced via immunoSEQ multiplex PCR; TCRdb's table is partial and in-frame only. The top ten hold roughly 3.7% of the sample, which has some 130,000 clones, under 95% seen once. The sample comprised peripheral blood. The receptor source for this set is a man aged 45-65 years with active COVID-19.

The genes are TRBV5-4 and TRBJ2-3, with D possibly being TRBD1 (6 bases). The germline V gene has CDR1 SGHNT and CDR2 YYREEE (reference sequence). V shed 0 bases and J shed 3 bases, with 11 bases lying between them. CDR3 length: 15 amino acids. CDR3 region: CASSLDQGRTDTQYF. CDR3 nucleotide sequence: TGTGCCAGCAGCTTGGACCAGGGGCGGACAGATACGCAGTATTTT.

The CDR3 region is CASSSFGTGESGANVLTF. The CDR3, as DNA: TGTGCCAGCAGCTCATTCGGGACAGGGGAGTCTGGGGCCAACGTCCTGACTTTC. The chain links TRBV7-6 to TRBJ2-6; 10 bases match TRBD1. J gave up 1 base and V 4 bases, and 7 bases lay outside the gene matches. Germline V lookup: CDR1 SGHVS, CDR2 FNYEAQ. The CDR3 contains 18 residues.

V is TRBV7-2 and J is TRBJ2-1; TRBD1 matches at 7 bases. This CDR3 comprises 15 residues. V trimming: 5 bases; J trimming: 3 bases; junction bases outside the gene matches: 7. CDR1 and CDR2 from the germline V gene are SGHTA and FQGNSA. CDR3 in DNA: TGTGCCAGCAGCGCTACAGGGGACGGCTACAATGAGCAGTTCTTC. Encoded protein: CASSATGDGYNEQFF.

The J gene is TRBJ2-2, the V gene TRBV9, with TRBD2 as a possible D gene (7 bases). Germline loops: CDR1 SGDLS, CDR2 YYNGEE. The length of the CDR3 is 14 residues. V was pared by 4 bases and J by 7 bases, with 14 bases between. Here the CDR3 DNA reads TGTGCCAGCAGCCCCCGAAGGGGGGGCGGGGAGCTGTTTTTT. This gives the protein CASSPRRGGGELFF.

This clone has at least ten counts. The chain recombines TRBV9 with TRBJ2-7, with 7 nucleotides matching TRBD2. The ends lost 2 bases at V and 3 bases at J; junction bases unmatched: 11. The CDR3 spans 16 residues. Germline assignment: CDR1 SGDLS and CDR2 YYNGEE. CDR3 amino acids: CASSVGDGGVLYEQYF. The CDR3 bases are TGTGCCAGCAGCGTGGGAGATGGGGGGGTTCTCTACGAGCAGTACTTC.

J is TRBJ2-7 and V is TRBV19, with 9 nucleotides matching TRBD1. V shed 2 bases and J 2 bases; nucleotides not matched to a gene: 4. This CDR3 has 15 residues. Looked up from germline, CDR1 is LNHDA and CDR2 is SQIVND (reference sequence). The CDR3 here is CASSIWTGVAYEQYF. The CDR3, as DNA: TGTGCCAGTAGTATATGGACAGGGGTTGCCTACGAGCAGTACTTC.

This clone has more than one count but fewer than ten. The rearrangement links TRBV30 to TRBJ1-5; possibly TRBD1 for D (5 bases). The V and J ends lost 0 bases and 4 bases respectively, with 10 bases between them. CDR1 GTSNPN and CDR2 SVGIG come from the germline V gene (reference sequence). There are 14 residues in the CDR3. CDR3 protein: CAWSVLSGNQPQHF. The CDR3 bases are TGTGCCTGGAGTGTATTATCAGGGAATCAGCCCCAGCATTTT.